This T cell receptor beta chain is drawn from a study of Graves' ophthalmopathy and Graves' hyperthyroidism. J lost 4 bases, V lost 4 bases, and 13 bases had no gene match. Per the germline V gene, CDR1 is DFQATT and CDR2 is SNEGSKA (reference sequence). The CDR3 runs to 16 residues. Beta-chain TCR CDR3 regions were amplified from RNA transcripts. RT-PCR was first run with HTBI primers, then multiplex PCR in a second round. One entry per CDR3 protein, called by TCRdb with MiXCR from the multiplex PCR reads. Here the sample spans about 740,000 distinct CDR3 sequences, 35% to 50% being singletons. The specimen was peripheral blood. The sequence derives from an adult man with Graves' ophthalmopathy. The chain joins TRBV20-1 to TRBJ2-5; 9 nucleotides line up with TRBD2. As DNA, the CDR3 is TGCAGTGCTACCAGACGGCGGGAGGGCCGAGTAGAGACCCAGTACTTC. Residues: CSATRRREGRVETQYF.